Listed here are 19 T cell receptor beta chains from one sample, sequenced in a study of T cells in Graves' hyperthyroidism and ophthalmopathy. From RNA transcripts, TCR beta CDR3 regions were amplified. During a first-round RT-PCR of the TCR CDR3, the HTBI primer set was used. TCRdb re-derived calls from the multiplex PCR reads in MiXCR, one entry per CDR3 protein. The table has approximately 200,000 distinct CDR3 sequences, around 16% seen once. The sample taken for sequencing was blood. The receptors were gathered from a man in his forties with Graves' hyperthyroidism.

This clonotype was seen ten or more times. This chain joins TRBV7-2 and TRBJ2-1; 7 nucleotides line up with TRBD2. The junction had 7 bases not matched to a gene; V was cut back by 5 bases and J by 6 bases. Germline CDR1 SGHTA, CDR2 FQGNSA. The CDR3 is 14 residues long. For the CDR3, the DNA is TGTGCCAGCAGCGTGTCCAGGGAGGGCAATGAGCAGTTCTTC. It encodes CASSVSREGNEQFF.

This clonotype was counted between two and nine times. This sequence joins TRBV11-1 and TRBJ1-1, with a tentative D call TRBD1 (5 bases). CDR1 is SGHAT and CDR2 is FQDESV in the germline V gene (reference sequence). V was clipped by 2 bases and J by 4 bases, with 14 bases between them. The CDR3 has 15 amino acids. CDR3 bases: TGTGCCAGCAGCTTATCCCTCGGGACTATCACTGAAGCTTTCTTT. It yields the protein CASSLSLGTITEAFF.

This chain connects TRBV4-1 to TRBJ2-7; D remains unclear. Trimming stripped 0 bases from V and 1 base from J, with 7 bases between. CDR1 and CDR2 from the germline V gene are MGHRA and YSYEKL. This CDR3 is 14 amino acids long. The CDR3 sequence: CASSQDTESYEQYF. The CDR3 bases are TGCGCCAGCAGCCAAGATACTGAATCCTACGAGCAGTACTTC.

Concerning this clonotype itself: This could be a read error, since a much larger clone is one nucleotide away. This chain joins TRBV2 and TRBJ2-7, with 8 positions matching TRBD2. V was pared by 3 bases and J by 8 bases, with 9 bases of the junction left unmatched. The CDR3 length is 14 residues. Germline CDR1 and CDR2: SNHLY and FYNNEI. CDR3 coding DNA: TGTGCCAGCAGTGATTTGGTAGCGGGGAACAAGCAGTACTTC. Amino acid sequence: CASSDLVAGNKQYF.

This clonotype has a count of ten or more. The chain uses TRBV4-2 and TRBJ2-3; D is possibly TRBD2 (6 bases). Germline CDR1 is LGHNA and CDR2 is YNFKEQ. V was pared by 0 bases and J by 3 bases, with 10 bases between. The CDR3 runs 15 residues. CDR3 coding DNA: TGTGCCAGCAGCCAAGAAGGGCTAGCGACAGATACGCAGTATTTT. Translation gives CASSQEGLATDTQYF.

This clonotype appeared many times. In DNA form, the CDR3 reads TGCAGCGTTGAACAACAGGTCACTGAAGCTTTCTTT. Its translation is CSVEQQVTEAFF. The gene calls are TRBV29-1 and TRBJ1-1; D might be TRBD1 (5 bases). CDR3 length equals 12 residues. CDR1 and CDR2 from the germline V gene are SQVTM and ANQGSEA. V was shortened by 2 bases and J by 4 bases, with 8 bases between the two germline ends.

Many counts were recorded for this clonotype. The chain joins TRBV6-1 to TRBJ1-4; the match to TRBD1 covers 8 bases. The CDR3 extends over 15 amino acids. Germline CDR1 is MNHNS and CDR2 is SASEGT. After removal of 6 bases from V and 3 bases from J, the junction contained 6 bases not matched to a gene. CDR3 bases: TGTGCCAGCAGCCCCCGGGACAGGCCTAATGAAAAACTGTTTTTT. Translation: CASSPRDRPNEKLFF.

Only a few counts were recorded for this clonotype. A much bigger clone sits one base away, suggesting this may be a read error. The gene calls are TRBV5-6 and TRBJ2-3; 11 nucleotides agree with TRBD2. This CDR3 region has 17 residues. V was clipped by 3 bases and J by 0 bases; unmatched bases: 6. Germline V CDR1 and CDR2: SGHDT, YYEEEE. In nucleotides, the CDR3 is TGTGCCAGCAGCTCGGTGGCTAGCGGGGGGAGCACAGATACGCAGTATTTT. This translates into CASSSVASGGSTDTQYF.

Many counts were recorded for this clonotype. This chain links TRBV29-1 with TRBJ2-1, with 7 bases identical to TRBD1. With 7 bases clipped from V and 7 bases from J, the junction kept 10 bases outside the gene matches. The CDR3 length is 13 residues. Germline loops: CDR1 SQVTM, CDR2 ANQGSEA. The chain's CDR3 is CSASGGNVNEQFF. The DNA of the CDR3 is TGCAGCGCCTCAGGGGGAAATGTGAATGAGCAGTTCTTC.

The chain combines TRBV11-2 with TRBJ2-3, with 9 nucleotides matching TRBD2. Germline CDR1 SGHAT, CDR2 FQNNGV. This CDR3 region has 16 residues. Trimming cost V 7 bases and J 0 bases; bases outside gene matches: 8. This chain's CDR3 is CASIKGAGGSTDTQYF. CDR3 sequence (DNA): TGTGCCAGCATCAAGGGGGCGGGGGGGAGCACAGATACGCAGTATTTT.

This clonotype was observed many times. The chain employs TRBV20-1 and TRBJ2-1, with 10 nucleotides matching TRBD1. Germline V gene data show CDR1 as DFQATT and CDR2 as SNEGSKA (reference sequence). The CDR3 runs to 14 residues. The CDR3 loop reads CRGTGTGDQGEQFF. CDR3 sequence (DNA): TGCAGGGGTACCGGGACAGGGGATCAAGGTGAGCAGTTCTTC.

This clonotype was found many times. The genes are TRBV6-1 and TRBJ1-1; D uncertain. Per germline, CDR1 MNHNS and CDR2 SASEGT. The CDR3 is 12 amino acids. Between the trimmed V and J ends, which lost 8 bases and 3 bases, there was a span of 10 bases. CDR3 in amino acids: CASGRADTEAFF. In DNA form, the CDR3 reads TGTGCCAGCGGCCGGGCGGACACTGAAGCTTTCTTT.

This clonotype was detected many times. The rearrangement uses TRBV20-1 and TRBJ2-5; TRBD2 matches at 8 bases. V gave up 3 bases and J gave up 2 bases; unmatched junction bases: 5. This CDR3 contains 14 residues. Germline V lookup: CDR1 DFQATT, CDR2 SNEGSKA (reference sequence). CDR3 in amino acids: CSASGGGKQETQYF. DNA of the CDR3: TGCAGTGCTAGCGGGGGGGGAAAACAAGAGACCCAGTACTTC.

This clonotype was detected ten times or more. The chain uses TRBV3-1 and TRBJ2-7; 7 nucleotides line up with TRBD1. Germline CDR1 reads LGHDT; CDR2 reads YNNKEL (reference sequence). The CDR3 contains 15 residues. With 4 bases clipped from V and 4 bases from J, the junction kept 10 bases outside the gene matches. The DNA of the CDR3 is TGTGCCAGCAGCCCGGCGGAGGCAGGGGGATACGAGCAGTACTTC. Translated: CASSPAEAGGYEQYF.

This clonotype appeared many times. This chain connects TRBV20-1 to TRBJ1-1; TRBD1 is a possible D gene (5 bases). V lost 6 bases to trimming and J lost 7 bases, with 21 bases between them. This CDR3 comprises 14 residues. CDR1 and CDR2 from the germline V gene are DFQATT and SNEGSKA (reference sequence). CDR3 coding DNA: TGCAGTGCCCCGGGGGACGACGACCCGAATGAAGCTTTCTTT. Amino acid sequence: CSAPGDDDPNEAFF.

Many counts were recorded for this clonotype. This chain links TRBV28 with TRBJ1-2; possible D gene TRBD1, 5 bases. The CDR3 sequence is 13 residues long. Per germline, CDR1 MDHEN and CDR2 SYDVKM. V was cut by 2 bases and J by 4 bases, with 8 bases left in between. Here the CDR3 DNA reads TGTGCCAGCAGTTTAAGAGGGGCCTATGGCTACACCTTC. This translates into CASSLRGAYGYTF.

In the case of this clonotype: Since the CDR3 does not end with the conserved phenylalanine or tryptophan, this likely comes from a read error. The rearrangement joins TRBV25-1 to TRBJ1-3; perhaps TRBD1 as D (6 bases). CDR1 is MGHDK, CDR2 SYGVNS, per germline. Trimming pared 8 bases from V and 4 bases from J, leaving 18 bases between. The CDR3 runs 15 residues. The CDR3 bases are TGTGCCAGCGGCCAGCCGGGGGCGATGGGAAACACCATATATCTT. Translated, it gives CASGQPGAMGNTIYL.

This chain connects TRBV5-1 to TRBJ1-2, with D uncertain. Trimming removed 0 bases at V and 3 bases at J, with 12 bases between. The CDR3 runs 15 residues. The germline V gene has CDR1 SGHRS and CDR2 YFSETQ. Here the CDR3 reads CASSLEGSLDYGYTF. The CDR3 coding sequence is TGCGCCAGCAGCTTGGAGGGCAGCCTGGACTATGGCTACACCTTC.

This clonotype occurred many times. The CDR3 bases are TGTGCCAGCATGGACAGGGTCCTTGAGCAGTTCTTC. Translated, it gives CASMDRVLEQFF. The genes are TRBV2 and TRBJ2-1; 8 bases fit TRBD1. The junction had 5 bases not matched to a gene; V was cut back by 7 bases and J by 9 bases. Germline V gene lookup returns CDR1 SNHLY and CDR2 FYNNEI. The CDR3 loop spans 12 amino acids.